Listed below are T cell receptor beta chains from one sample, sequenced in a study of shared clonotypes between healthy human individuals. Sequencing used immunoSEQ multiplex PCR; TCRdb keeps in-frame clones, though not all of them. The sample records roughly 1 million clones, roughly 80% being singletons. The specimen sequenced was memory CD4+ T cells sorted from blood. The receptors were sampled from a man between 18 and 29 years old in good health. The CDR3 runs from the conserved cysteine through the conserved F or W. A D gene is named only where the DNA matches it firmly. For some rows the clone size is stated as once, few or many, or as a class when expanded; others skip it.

DNA: TGTGCCAGTAGTATAGGGGTTAGCAATCAGCCCCAGCATTTT; CDR3: CASSIGVSNQPQHF; D: -; V: TRBV19; size: -; J: TRBJ1-5; length: 14
DNA: TGTGCCAGCAGTGAAGGGACAGGGTACGAGCAGTACTTC; CDR3: CASSEGTGYEQYF; D: TRBD1; V: TRBV2; size: -; J: TRBJ2-7; length: 13
DNA: TGTGCCAGCAGGTCACAGGGACACGAGCAGTACTTC; CDR3: CASRSQGHEQYF; D: -; V: TRBV6-5; size: -; J: TRBJ2-7; length: 12
DNA: TGTGCCAGCTCCTTAAGGGGGGGCTACGAGCAGTACTTC; CDR3: CASSLRGGYEQYF; D: -; V: TRBV2; size: once; J: TRBJ2-7; length: 13
DNA: TGCGCCAGCAGCTTGGGGACAGCCCCAGATACGCAGTATTTT; CDR3: CASSLGTAPDTQYF; D: -; V: TRBV5-1; size: -; J: TRBJ2-3; length: 14
DNA: TGTGCCAGCTGCAAGCTGGTCAATCAGCCCCAGCATTTT; CDR3: CASCKLVNQPQHF; D: -; V: TRBV27; size: -; J: TRBJ1-5; length: 13
DNA: TGTGCCAGCAGCTTCGAGGGGGCTAAAAGGAATGGCTACACCTTC; CDR3: CASSFEGAKRNGYTF; D: TRBD1; V: TRBV7-9; size: -; J: TRBJ1-2; length: 15
DNA: TGTGCTAGCAGCACACAAGGAGGAGGCGGGGAGCTGTTTTTT; CDR3: CASSTQGGGGELFF; D: -; V: TRBV7-7; size: -; J: TRBJ2-2; length: 14
DNA: TGTGCCTGGGAGAACAGGGGGAGAGGTACTTATGGCTACACCTTC; CDR3: CAWENRGRGTYGYTF; D: TRBD1; V: TRBV30; size: once; J: TRBJ1-2; length: 15
DNA: TGTGCCTGGAGTGTAGGGGGTACTAATGAAAAACTGTTTTTT; CDR3: CAWSVGGTNEKLFF; D: -; V: TRBV30; size: few; J: TRBJ1-4; length: 14
DNA: TGTGCCAGTAGTGAACGGAATGTGGGCTACACCTTC; CDR3: CASSERNVGYTF; D: -; V: TRBV19; size: -; J: TRBJ1-2; length: 12
DNA: TGTGCCAGCAGCCTGACAGGGAGCTATGGCTACACCTTC; CDR3: CASSLTGSYGYTF; D: TRBD1; V: TRBV5-4; size: -; J: TRBJ1-2; length: 13
DNA: TGCAGCGTTGCCAAATTAGGCGGCTACACCTTC; CDR3: CSVAKLGGYTF; D: -; V: TRBV29-1; size: -; J: TRBJ1-2; length: 11
DNA: TGTGCCAGCTCGCCCGACAGGGTTAGCTACAATGAGCAGTTCTTC; CDR3: CASSPDRVSYNEQFF; D: TRBD1; V: TRBV18; size: -; J: TRBJ2-1; length: 15
DNA: TGTGCCAGCAGCCCCAGGACTAGCGGGGAGTTAGATACGCAGTATTTT; CDR3: CASSPRTSGELDTQYF; D: TRBD2; V: TRBV11-3; size: -; J: TRBJ2-3; length: 16
DNA: TGCGCCAGCAGCTTGGAAGGGGGGCGCGGAGAGACCCAGTACTTC; CDR3: CASSLEGGRGETQYF; D: -; V: TRBV5-1; size: -; J: TRBJ2-5; length: 15
DNA: TGTGCCAGCAGCGTAGTTTCGGGACTAGGATCCAATGAGCAGTTCTTC; CDR3: CASSVVSGLGSNEQFF; D: TRBD2; V: TRBV9; size: -; J: TRBJ2-1; length: 16
DNA: TGCGCCAGCAGTGGGGACAGTCACAACTATGGCTACACCTTC; CDR3: CASSGDSHNYGYTF; D: TRBD1; V: TRBV10-2; size: -; J: TRBJ1-2; length: 14
DNA: TGTGCCTGGACAGGGAGGAACACCGGGGAGCTGTTTTTT; CDR3: CAWTGRNTGELFF; D: -; V: TRBV30; size: few; J: TRBJ2-2; length: 13
DNA: TGTGCCATCAGTGAGTCTGGCAGAATGAGCACTGAAGCTTTCTTT; CDR3: CAISESGRMSTEAFF; D: -; V: TRBV10-3; size: -; J: TRBJ1-1; length: 15
DNA: TGCGCCAGCAGCCAACGGGGGGGCACGAACACTGAAGCTTTCTTT; CDR3: CASSQRGGTNTEAFF; D: -; V: TRBV4-1; size: -; J: TRBJ1-1; length: 15
DNA: TGTGCCAGCAGCCCGACTCTGTCGCAGGAGACCCAGTACTTC; CDR3: CASSPTLSQETQYF; D: -; V: TRBV7-2; size: many; J: TRBJ2-5; length: 14
DNA: TGTGCCAGCAGCGTAGAGTACAGTTACAATGAGCAGTTCTTC; CDR3: CASSVEYSYNEQFF; D: -; V: TRBV9; size: -; J: TRBJ2-1; length: 14
DNA: TGTGCCAGCAGCTTAGAGATGGAGGGGACTAATGAAAAACTGTTTTTT; CDR3: CASSLEMEGTNEKLFF; D: -; V: TRBV11-3; size: -; J: TRBJ1-4; length: 16
DNA: TGTGCCAGCAGCTTAGGGGTCGGGACAGGGGGAGAGACCCAGTACTTC; CDR3: CASSLGVGTGGETQYF; D: TRBD1; V: TRBV7-9; size: -; J: TRBJ2-5; length: 16
DNA: TGTGCCAGCAGCTTAGCAGGCCCTTGGGCGGCCTCACCCCTCCACTTT; CDR3: CASSLAGPWAASPLHF; D: -; V: TRBV7-9; size: few; J: TRBJ1-6; length: 16
DNA: TGTGCCACCTCCCGGACTAGCGGGGCGACGGCCAAAAACATTCAGTACTTC; CDR3: CATSRTSGATAKNIQYF; D: TRBD2; V: TRBV2; size: -; J: TRBJ2-4; length: 17
DNA: TGTGCCAGCAGCTTCAGGGTTGGCGGGGAGCTGTTTTTT; CDR3: CASSFRVGGELFF; D: -; V: TRBV5-6; size: -; J: TRBJ2-2; length: 13
DNA: TGCGCCAGCAGCTTGGCTCTAGACCCCTCGCAGACCCAGTACTTC; CDR3: CASSLALDPSQTQYF; D: -; V: TRBV5-1; size: -; J: TRBJ2-5; length: 15
DNA: TGTGCCAGCAGAGGTCTTAGCTCCTATAATTCACCCCTCCACTTT; CDR3: CASRGLSSYNSPLHF; D: -; V: TRBV6-1; size: few; J: TRBJ1-6; length: 15
DNA: TGTGCCAGTAGGACAGGTAGAGGTGGCTACACCTTC; CDR3: CASRTGRGGYTF; D: -; V: TRBV19; size: -; J: TRBJ1-2; length: 12
DNA: TGTGCCAGCAGTGAGGGGGGGGGAGCTTTCTTT; CDR3: CASSEGGGAFF; D: -; V: TRBV6-6; size: -; J: TRBJ1-1; length: 11
DNA: TGTGCCAGTAGTAGCCGAGGGGACACCGGGGAGCTGTTTTTT; CDR3: CASSSRGDTGELFF; D: -; V: TRBV19; size: -; J: TRBJ2-2; length: 14
DNA: TGTGCCAGCAGCCCCAGGACTAGCGGGACCTCCTACGAGCAGTACTTC; CDR3: CASSPRTSGTSYEQYF; D: TRBD2; V: TRBV7-8; size: once; J: TRBJ2-7; length: 16
DNA: TGTGCCAGTAGTATAACAGGGAAGACTGAAGCTTTCTTT; CDR3: CASSITGKTEAFF; D: -; V: TRBV19; size: -; J: TRBJ1-1; length: 13
DNA: TGTGCCAGCAGTGGGACTAGCGGGGTCTACGAGCAGTACTTC; CDR3: CASSGTSGVYEQYF; D: TRBD2; V: TRBV6-5; size: -; J: TRBJ2-7; length: 14
DNA: TGTGCCAGCAGCTTAGGGGGGGCACTCGTCCCCGGGGAGCTGTTTTTT; CDR3: CASSLGGALVPGELFF; D: -; V: TRBV11-2; size: -; J: TRBJ2-2; length: 16
DNA: TGCAGCGTTGAAGATCTTCTAAGCAGGGGAAGCACTGAAGCTTTCTTT; CDR3: CSVEDLLSRGSTEAFF; D: -; V: TRBV29-1; size: -; J: TRBJ1-1; length: 16
DNA: TGTGCCAGCAGCTTAGCCATTCCGGGAGAGCAGTACTTC; CDR3: CASSLAIPGEQYF; D: -; V: TRBV7-9; size: -; J: TRBJ2-7; length: 13
DNA: TGTGCCAGCAGGTCCCCGGGGAATAACTACGAGCAGTACTTC; CDR3: CASRSPGNNYEQYF; D: -; V: TRBV28; size: -; J: TRBJ2-7; length: 14
DNA: TGTGCCATCAGCGGACAGGGTCAGGTTGGAAACACCATATATTTT; CDR3: CAISGQGQVGNTIYF; D: TRBD1; V: TRBV10-3; size: once; J: TRBJ1-3; length: 15